This is a list of T cell receptor beta chains from one sample in a study of T cells in Graves' hyperthyroidism and ophthalmopathy. Via MiXCR, TCRdb re-called the multiplex PCR reads, giving one row per CDR3 protein. This sample has 500,000 or so distinct CDR3 sequences, with 15% to 20% found just once. The material sequenced was blood. These receptors came from a woman under 30 with Graves' ophthalmopathy. Both conserved end residues are part of each CDR3. The order of the fields is V gene, clone size, J gene, D gene, CDR3 DNA, CDR3 protein. The D gene is left open where the match is weak. Size tells how often a clone was seen (once, few, many) or the class of an expanded clone, and some rows leave it out.

V gene: TRBV6-2/TRBV6-3
clone size: many
J gene: TRBJ2-7
D gene: TRBD2
CDR3 DNA: TGTGCCAGCAGAAGCGGGAACGGCTACGAGCAGTACTTC
CDR3 protein: CASRSGNGYEQYF

V gene: TRBV28
clone size: many
J gene: TRBJ1-5
D gene: TRBD1
CDR3 DNA: TGTGCCAGCAGTTCCGCCGGACAGGGGAATAGCAATCAGCCCCAGCATTTT
CDR3 protein: CASSSAGQGNSNQPQHF

V gene: TRBV20-1
clone size: many
J gene: TRBJ2-6
D gene: NA
CDR3 DNA: TGCAGTGCCAAGAGGGGAACCGTGGCCAACGTCCTGACTTTC
CDR3 protein: CSAKRGTVANVLTF

V gene: TRBV20-1
clone size: NA
J gene: TRBJ1-6
D gene: NA
CDR3 DNA: TGCAGTGCATTAGGGCTGAATTCACCCCTCCACTTT
CDR3 protein: CSALGLNSPLHF

V gene: TRBV28
clone size: few
J gene: TRBJ1-4
D gene: NA
CDR3 DNA: TGTGCCAGCAGTTTCCGGGGGGCCGGTAATGAAAAACTGTTTTTT
CDR3 protein: CASSFRGAGNEKLFF

V gene: TRBV6-5
clone size: few
J gene: TRBJ1-4
D gene: TRBD1
CDR3 DNA: TGTGCCAGCAGTTACTCGCAGGGGGCGCGCGAAAAACTGTTTTTT
CDR3 protein: CASSYSQGAREKLFF

V gene: TRBV6-5
clone size: few
J gene: TRBJ1-5
D gene: NA
CDR3 DNA: TGTGCCAGCAGCTACTCGCCGGGGGGCAATCAGCCCCAGCATTTT
CDR3 protein: CASSYSPGGNQPQHF

V gene: TRBV5-8
clone size: NA
J gene: TRBJ1-2
D gene: NA
CDR3 DNA: TGTGCCAGCAGCTTCCAGCCAGGGCTCAACTATGGCTACACCTTC
CDR3 protein: CASSFQPGLNYGYTF

V gene: TRBV3-1
clone size: NA
J gene: TRBJ2-2
D gene: NA
CDR3 DNA: TGTGCCAGCAGCCGAAAGGGGGGGCAGGCCGGGGAGCTGTTTTTT
CDR3 protein: CASSRKGGQAGELFF

V gene: TRBV19
clone size: NA
J gene: TRBJ1-2
D gene: TRBD1
CDR3 DNA: TGTGCCACGGCCGGGACAGGGCGAGGACTATATGGCTACACCTTC
CDR3 protein: CATAGTGRGLYGYTF

V gene: TRBV9
clone size: many
J gene: TRBJ1-6
D gene: NA
CDR3 DNA: TGTGCCAGCAGCGTATGGGCAGGGGACCCTTATAATTCACCCCTCCACTTT
CDR3 protein: CASSVWAGDPYNSPLHF

V gene: TRBV15
clone size: many
J gene: TRBJ1-1
D gene: NA
CDR3 DNA: TGTGCCACCAGCAGACCACAGGGAAATGGGGGAGCTTTCTTT
CDR3 protein: CATSRPQGNGGAFF

V gene: TRBV29-1
clone size: few
J gene: TRBJ1-2
D gene: NA
CDR3 DNA: TGCAGCGTCCGAGCGCAGGGGTCGAACCATGGCTACACCTTC
CDR3 protein: CSVRAQGSNHGYTF

V gene: TRBV20-1
clone size: once
J gene: TRBJ1-1
D gene: NA
CDR3 DNA: TGCAGTGCTAGACGGGGACCAGTGAACACTGAAGCTTTCTTT
CDR3 protein: CSARRGPVNTEAFF

V gene: TRBV12-3/TRBV12-4
clone size: NA
J gene: TRBJ1-2
D gene: NA
CDR3 DNA: TGTGCCAGCAAGGGCGGGAATGGCTACACCTTC
CDR3 protein: CASKGGNGYTF

V gene: TRBV15
clone size: NA
J gene: TRBJ2-7
D gene: TRBD1
CDR3 DNA: TGTGCCACCAGCTATCGGACAGGGGCCCTCTACGAGCAGTACTTC
CDR3 protein: CATSYRTGALYEQYF

V gene: TRBV20-1
clone size: many
J gene: TRBJ2-7
D gene: NA
CDR3 DNA: TGCAGTGCCTCGGGACTGCCCTACGAGCAGTACTTC
CDR3 protein: CSASGLPYEQYF

V gene: TRBV9
clone size: few
J gene: TRBJ2-5
D gene: NA
CDR3 DNA: TGTGCCAGCAGCGTAGTTGAGGGGATCCAAGAGACCCAGTACTTC
CDR3 protein: CASSVVEGIQETQYF

V gene: TRBV15
clone size: few
J gene: TRBJ1-5
D gene: NA
CDR3 DNA: TGTGCCACCAGCAGAGACAGGGCTAGCAATCAGCCCCAGCATTTT
CDR3 protein: CATSRDRASNQPQHF

V gene: TRBV7-8
clone size: many
J gene: TRBJ2-3
D gene: NA
CDR3 DNA: TGTGCCAGCAGCTCCCCCCCATATCGGGCCCACACAGATACGCAGTATTTT
CDR3 protein: CASSSPPYRAHTDTQYF

V gene: TRBV29-1
clone size: NA
J gene: TRBJ2-1
D gene: NA
CDR3 DNA: TGCAGCGCCGGACAGAGCTCCTACAATGAGCAGTTCTTC
CDR3 protein: CSAGQSSYNEQFF

V gene: TRBV10-3
clone size: few
J gene: TRBJ1-3
D gene: NA
CDR3 DNA: TGTGCCATCAGTGAGCGGGGGGACCACTCTGGAAACACCATATATTTT
CDR3 protein: CAISERGDHSGNTIYF

V gene: TRBV7-6
clone size: NA
J gene: TRBJ2-5
D gene: TRBD1
CDR3 DNA: TGTGCCAGCAGCTTATATGGGGGGGACAGGGTCCCCGAGACCCAGTACTTC
CDR3 protein: CASSLYGGDRVPETQYF

V gene: TRBV25-1
clone size: many
J gene: TRBJ2-1
D gene: TRBD1
CDR3 DNA: TGTGCCAGCAGTGAGGGGTCAGGGGGAACGGATGAGCAGTTCTTC
CDR3 protein: CASSEGSGGTDEQFF

V gene: TRBV5-1
clone size: many
J gene: TRBJ2-7
D gene: TRBD2
CDR3 DNA: TGCGCCAGTGCCGGGACGGGAGGACCCTACGAGCAGTACTTC
CDR3 protein: CASAGTGGPYEQYF

V gene: TRBV20-1
clone size: few
J gene: TRBJ1-5
D gene: NA
CDR3 DNA: TGCAGTGCTAGAGGTACTCCCTTTAATCAGCCCCAGCATTTT
CDR3 protein: CSARGTPFNQPQHF

V gene: TRBV29-1
clone size: NA
J gene: TRBJ2-2
D gene: TRBD2
CDR3 DNA: TGCAGCGTTGAAGACCCTTGGGGAGGGAGGACCGGGGAGCTGTTTTTT
CDR3 protein: CSVEDPWGGRTGELFF

V gene: TRBV20-1
clone size: many
J gene: TRBJ2-7
D gene: TRBD1
CDR3 DNA: TGCAGTGCTAGAGACGCTGGACAGGGCTACGAGCAGTACTTC
CDR3 protein: CSARDAGQGYEQYF

V gene: TRBV10-3
clone size: NA
J gene: TRBJ2-7
D gene: NA
CDR3 DNA: TGTGCCATCGGTCGCGGGGGCGCGGAGTACGAGCAGTACTTC
CDR3 protein: CAIGRGGAEYEQYF

V gene: TRBV11-2
clone size: many
J gene: TRBJ2-7
D gene: TRBD1
CDR3 DNA: TGTGCCAGCAGCCCCCCCCGACAGGGCTACGAGCAGTACTTC
CDR3 protein: CASSPPRQGYEQYF

V gene: TRBV2
clone size: many
J gene: TRBJ2-7
D gene: TRBD2
CDR3 DNA: TGTGCCAGCAGTGAAGTAGCGGGGGCCGTATACGAGCAGTACTTC
CDR3 protein: CASSEVAGAVYEQYF

V gene: TRBV20-1
clone size: NA
J gene: TRBJ2-3
D gene: NA
CDR3 DNA: TGCAGTGCTAGAATGGCGGGGGCCCGTACTAGCACAGATACGCAGTATTTT
CDR3 protein: CSARMAGARTSTDTQYF

V gene: TRBV5-1
clone size: few
J gene: TRBJ1-6
D gene: NA
CDR3 DNA: TGCGCCAGCAGCTTGGGCGGAGGGGACAATTCACCCCTCCACTTT
CDR3 protein: CASSLGGGDNSPLHF

V gene: TRBV5-6
clone size: NA
J gene: TRBJ2-1
D gene: TRBD2
CDR3 DNA: TGTGCCAGCAGCTTGGCGACGGGACTAGCGGGGGGCCTCCATGAGCAGTTCTTC
CDR3 protein: CASSLATGLAGGLHEQFF

V gene: TRBV6-1
clone size: few
J gene: TRBJ2-7
D gene: NA
CDR3 DNA: TGTGCCAGCAGCCGAGGACCGACCTACGAGCAGTACTTC
CDR3 protein: CASSRGPTYEQYF

V gene: TRBV7-9
clone size: few
J gene: TRBJ1-4
D gene: NA
CDR3 DNA: TGTGCCAGCAGCTTAAACTTGGTCAAACTGTTTTTT
CDR3 protein: CASSLNLVKLFF

V gene: TRBV2
clone size: NA
J gene: TRBJ2-5
D gene: TRBD1
CDR3 DNA: TGTGCCAGCAGTGATCGGACAGGGTTCAGAGAGACCCAGTACTTC
CDR3 protein: CASSDRTGFRETQYF

V gene: TRBV12-3/TRBV12-4
clone size: many
J gene: TRBJ2-2
D gene: NA
CDR3 DNA: TGTGCCAGCAGCCCTGAGGGAGGGGGGTACACCGGGGAGCTGTTTTTT
CDR3 protein: CASSPEGGGYTGELFF

V gene: TRBV30
clone size: NA
J gene: TRBJ2-4
D gene: TRBD1
CDR3 DNA: TGTGCCTGGAGTGCGGACAGGGCAGCCAAAAACATTCAGTACTTC
CDR3 protein: CAWSADRAAKNIQYF

V gene: TRBV7-2
clone size: NA
J gene: TRBJ2-2
D gene: TRBD2
CDR3 DNA: TGTGCCAGCAGCTTCTACTTTGGGACTAGCGGGAGAAGCGGGGAGCTGTTTTTT
CDR3 protein: CASSFYFGTSGRSGELFF

V gene: TRBV7-3
clone size: few
J gene: TRBJ2-7
D gene: TRBD1
CDR3 DNA: TGTGCCAGCAGCTCGACAGGGGGAGGCGAGCAGTACTTC
CDR3 protein: CASSSTGGGEQYF

V gene: TRBV3-1
clone size: many
J gene: TRBJ1-2
D gene: NA
CDR3 DNA: TGTGCCAGCAGCCAGGTGTCAGCGACAACCAACTATGGCTACACCTTC
CDR3 protein: CASSQVSATTNYGYTF

V gene: TRBV7-9
clone size: many
J gene: TRBJ2-7
D gene: TRBD2
CDR3 DNA: TGTGCCAGCAGCCCCGACAGGTCGAGACTAGCGGGAGATGGCGAGCAGTACTTC
CDR3 protein: CASSPDRSRLAGDGEQYF

V gene: TRBV24-1
clone size: NA
J gene: TRBJ2-3
D gene: NA
CDR3 DNA: TGTGCCACCAGTGATCGCCAGCGTGGAGCCACAGATACGCAGTATTTT
CDR3 protein: CATSDRQRGATDTQYF

V gene: TRBV6-1
clone size: NA
J gene: TRBJ2-7
D gene: NA
CDR3 DNA: TGTGCCAGTACCAGAACACGCTACGAGCAGTACTTC
CDR3 protein: CASTRTRYEQYF

V gene: TRBV7-9
clone size: many
J gene: TRBJ1-1
D gene: NA
CDR3 DNA: TGTGCCAGCAGCTTTCCGGGCACTGAAGCTTTCTTT
CDR3 protein: CASSFPGTEAFF

V gene: TRBV30
clone size: many
J gene: TRBJ2-2
D gene: NA
CDR3 DNA: TGTGCCTGGGGCCCAAACACCGGGGAGCTGTTTTTT
CDR3 protein: CAWGPNTGELFF

V gene: TRBV7-3
clone size: many
J gene: TRBJ2-7
D gene: TRBD1
CDR3 DNA: TGTGCCAGCAGCCCGCGACCTACAGGGGTCAACGAGCAGTACTTC
CDR3 protein: CASSPRPTGVNEQYF

V gene: TRBV10-3
clone size: few
J gene: TRBJ1-2
D gene: TRBD1
CDR3 DNA: TGTGCCATCAGTGAGCGGACAGGGGTAACGTCCCTTGGCTACACCTTC
CDR3 protein: CAISERTGVTSLGYTF

V gene: TRBV15
clone size: many
J gene: TRBJ1-1
D gene: NA
CDR3 DNA: TGTGCCACCAGCAGCCCTGGACGGATGAACACTGAAGCTTTCTTT
CDR3 protein: CATSSPGRMNTEAFF

V gene: TRBV3-1
clone size: few
J gene: TRBJ1-2
D gene: TRBD1
CDR3 DNA: TGTGCCAGCAGCCAAGAGGGAGCAAGGGGGCTTGGCTACACCTTC
CDR3 protein: CASSQEGARGLGYTF